One sample yielded the 17 T cell receptor beta chains listed below, sequenced in a study of regulatory T cells in long-lasting Graves disease. Combining iRepertoire HTBI primers with Arm-PCR of CDR3 regions, the authors built TCR beta libraries. TCRdb re-called the multiplex PCR reads with MiXCR, one entry per CDR3 protein. Of about 340,000 distinct CDR3 sequences in the sample, roughly a fifth were seen once. Time point defined: persistent/refractory GD, antithyroid drugs over 5 years with positive TRAb. The TCR library was prepared using RNA isolated from PBMCs. The input for sequencing was peripheral blood mononuclear cells (PBMCs), taken when the disease was refractory, from a patient treated with antithyroid drugs. The receptors were gathered from a female donor with Graves disease.

This clonotype was observed at least ten times. V usage is TRBV5-1 and J usage is TRBJ1-1; D unresolved. In germline, CDR1 is SGHRS, CDR2 YFSETQ. The CDR3 loop spans 13 amino acids. V lost 0 bases and J lost 3, with 6 bases in between. Written as DNA, the CDR3 is TGCGCCAGCAGCTTGGATCAGGACACTGAAGCTTTCTTT. Protein sequence: CASSLDQDTEAFF. Filled out from reference TRBV5-1 and TRBJ1-1, the complete variable domain reads KAGVTQTPRYLIKTRGQQVTLSCSPISGHRSVSWYQQTPGQGLQFLFEYFSETQRNKGNFPGRFSGRQFSNSRSEMNVSTLELGDSALYLCASSLDQDTEAFFGQGTRLTVV.

This clonotype was detected ten times or more. The chain carries TRBV19 and TRBJ1-5; D call uncertain. Trimming took 2 bases from V and 2 from J, leaving 4 bases between them. The CDR3 covers 13 residues. In germline, CDR1 is LNHDA, CDR2 SQIVND (reference sequence). CDR3 sequence (DNA): TGTGCCAGTAGTATAACGGGCAATCAGCCCCAGCATTTT. Amino acids: CASSITGNQPQHF.

This clonotype was detected a few times. This chain links TRBV9 with TRBJ1-1; D is uncertain. CDR3 length equals 13 residues. Between the trimmed V and J ends, which lost 5 bases and 1 base, there was a span of 9 bases. The germline gives CDR1 SGDLS, CDR2 YYNGEE. The CDR3 here is CASSKAQNTEAFF. CDR3 DNA: TGTGCCAGCAGTAAGGCCCAGAACACTGAAGCTTTCTTT.

This clonotype is classed as medium-sized. The chain links TRBV27 to TRBJ1-2; TRBD1 matches at 7 bases. The trim removed 3 bases at V and 5 bases at J, leaving 6 bases unmatched. From germline, CDR1 is MNHEY and CDR2 SMNVEV (reference sequence). The CDR3 sequence is 14 residues long. CDR3 nucleotide sequence: TGTGCCAGCAGTTTTTCCGACAGGGTATATGGCTACACCTTC. Protein: CASSFSDRVYGYTF.

At least ten counts were recorded for this clonotype. V gene TRBV12-3 or TRBV12-4 combines with J gene TRBJ2-4, with a possible D match to TRBD2 (6 bases). The CDR3 has 13 residues. The V end lost 9 bases, the J end lost 7 bases, and 16 bases lay between the germline ends. This chain's CDR3 is CASGRTGSNIQYF. The CDR3 coding sequence is TGTGCCAGTGGGAGGACCGGGAGTAACATTCAGTACTTC.

This clonotype showed up just a few times. The chain joins TRBV19 to TRBJ1-5; perhaps TRBD1 as D (6 bases). The CDR3 spans 15 residues. V gave up 6 bases and J gave up 3 bases, with 15 bases separating them. CDR1 is LNHDA, CDR2 SQIVND, per germline (reference sequence). The CDR3 region has the DNA TGTGCCAGTAGAAGTGGGGGCGCCCCCAATCAGCCCCAGCATTTT. This codes for CASRSGGAPNQPQHF.

In its sample, this clonotype was seen many times. This chain links TRBV6-1 with TRBJ2-2; perhaps TRBD1 as D (6 bases). V was pared by 8 bases and J by 2 bases, with 15 bases between. The V gene's germline CDR1 is MNHNS and CDR2 SASEGT. The CDR3 loop spans 15 amino acids. DNA of the CDR3: TGTGCCAGCGTCGGACAGAACGTTAACACCGGGGAGCTGTTTTTT. This sequence encodes CASVGQNVNTGELFF.

The sample holds many counts of this clonotype. The rearrangement links TRBV12-3 or TRBV12-4 to TRBJ1-5; D is unclear. CDR3 size: 15 residues. Between the trimmed V and J ends, which lost 3 bases and 1 base, there was a span of 10 bases. The CDR3 sequence is CASSFFGRSNQPQHF. The CDR3, as DNA: TGTGCCAGCAGTTTCTTTGGTCGGAGCAATCAGCCCCAGCATTTT.

This clonotype appeared many times. The chain carries TRBV3-1 and TRBJ1-4, with D possibly matching TRBD1 (5 bases). CDR1 and CDR2 (germline): LGHDT, YNNKEL (reference sequence). The germline V and J ends were trimmed by 5 bases and 8 bases, with 15 bases remaining between them. CDR3 length: 14 residues. CDR3 residues: CASSRRGTREKLFF. CDR3 coding DNA: TGTGCCAGCAGCAGGAGGGGCACCAGAGAAAAACTGTTTTTT.

This clonotype was seen ten or more times. This sequence joins TRBV29-1 and TRBJ2-5; D is possibly TRBD2 (6 bases). This CDR3 contains 13 residues. Germline V gene sequence: CDR1 SQVTM, CDR2 ANQGSEA. The V and J ends lost 7 bases and 5 bases respectively, with 17 bases between them. In DNA, the CDR3 is TGCAGCGGTTCGCCGGGAGCCTGGGAGACCCAGTACTTC. It specifies CSGSPGAWETQYF.

Ten or more counts support this clonotype. The CDR3 region is CASSQFSGTAQANYGYTF. The CDR3 coding sequence is TGTGCCAGCAGCCAGTTTTCTGGGACGGCTCAAGCTAACTATGGCTACACCTTC. The chain links TRBV7-8 to TRBJ1-2, with D possibly being TRBD1 (5 bases). V was cut by 5 bases and J by 0 bases, with 22 bases left in between. Per the germline V gene, CDR1 is SGHVS and CDR2 is FQNEAQ. The CDR3 totals 18 residues.

This CDR3 is CATWPGGGLTEAFF. CDR3 sequence (DNA): TGTGCCACCTGGCCGGGGGGGGGGCTGACTGAAGCTTTCTTT. The rearrangement joins TRBV19 to TRBJ1-1; possible D gene TRBD1, 6 bases. The germline V gene has CDR1 LNHDA and CDR2 SQIVND (reference sequence). Trimming stripped 10 bases from V and 5 bases from J, with 20 bases between. The CDR3 consists of 14 residues.

This clonotype was observed many times. The genes are TRBV30 and TRBJ1-1, with TRBD1 as a possible D gene (6 bases). Germline CDR1 is GTSNPN and CDR2 is SVGIG (reference sequence). V lost 0 bases and J 1 base, leaving 18 bases between the germline ends. The CDR3 is made up of 17 amino acids. The CDR3 sequence: CAWSVRGQSLQNTEAFF. CDR3 bases: TGTGCCTGGAGTGTACGGGGGCAGTCCCTTCAGAACACTGAAGCTTTCTTT.

Many counts were recorded for this clonotype. CDR3 amino acids: CASSLGTGTQPQHF. CDR3 nucleotide sequence: TGTGCCAGCAGCTTAGGGACAGGAACGCAGCCCCAGCATTTT. The V call is TRBV7-2, the J call TRBJ1-5, with 7 positions matching TRBD1. The V gene's germline CDR1 is SGHTA and CDR2 FQGNSA. V shed 1 base and J 7 bases; nucleotides not matched to a gene: 4. CDR3 length: 14 amino acids.

In this sample, this clonotype turned up a few times. The V and J genes are TRBV7-2 and TRBJ2-7; D tentatively reads TRBD1 or TRBD2 (6 bases each). The CDR3 consists of 14 residues. Trimming removed 4 bases from V and 4 bases from J, with 14 bases in between. Germline assignment: CDR1 SGHTA and CDR2 FQGNSA. CDR3 sequence (DNA): TGTGCCAGCAGCTCCCAGGAGGGGACATACGAGCAGTACTTC. It encodes CASSSQEGTYEQYF.

This clonotype was detected only a few times. This chain joins TRBV5-1 and TRBJ2-2, with D possibly TRBD1 on 5 matching bases. The CDR3 is 15 residues long. CDR1 is SGHRS, CDR2 YFSETQ, per germline. V was shortened by 5 bases and J by 0 bases, with 11 bases between the two germline ends. DNA for the CDR3: TGCGCCAGCAGTAGTGACAGAGCGAACACCGGGGAGCTGTTTTTT. Translation: CASSSDRANTGELFF.

This clonotype showed up many times. The chain recombines TRBV10-3 with TRBJ1-1; D perhaps matches TRBD1 (6 bases). The germline V gene encodes CDR1 ENHRY and CDR2 SYGVKD. The CDR3 runs 14 residues. V was clipped by 4 bases and J by 1 base, with 10 bases between them. In DNA, the CDR3 is TGTGCCATCAGTGGGAGGGGGACGAACACTGAAGCTTTCTTT. Translation: CAISGRGTNTEAFF.